A single sample gave rise to the 24 T cell receptor beta chains below, sequenced in a study of control samples from healthy donors and cancer patients. Method: immunoSEQ multiplex PCR; TCRdb's copy keeps in-frame clones and lacks some. Of some 130,000 clones in the sample, 85% to 95% are singletons; the top ten hold about 1.5%. Source material: PBMCs. The receptors derive from a man aged 50-60 years with head and neck cancer.

The chain combines TRBV11-3 with TRBJ2-1; D uncertain. V was pared by 0 bases and J by 6 bases, with 6 bases between. The CDR3 covers 13 residues. Germline V gives CDR1 SGHNT, CDR2 YENEEA. CDR3: CASSLDLSNEQFF. The DNA of the CDR3 is TGTGCCAGCAGCTTAGATCTGAGCAATGAGCAGTTCTTC.

The J gene is TRBJ1-1, the V gene TRBV3-1 (or the pseudogene TRBV3-2); unclear D gene. This CDR3 has 15 residues. Germline lookup yields CDR1 LGHDT and CDR2 YNNKEL (reference sequence). Trimming cost V 0 bases and J 4 bases, with 12 bases left between them. The CDR3, as DNA: TGTGCCAGCAGCCAAGATAGAAGGAAAAGCACTGAAGCTTTCTTT. This translates into CASSQDRRKSTEAFF.

The chain employs TRBV12-3 or TRBV12-4 and TRBJ1-4; D uncertain. The CDR3 sequence is 12 residues long. Trimming took 0 bases from V and 7 from J, leaving 3 bases between them. The CDR3: CASSLAREKLFF. DNA for the CDR3: TGTGCCAGCAGTTTAGCGCGTGAAAAACTGTTTTTT.

The V gene is TRBV5-4, the J gene TRBJ2-7; D perhaps matches TRBD1 (8 bases). Germline-derived CDR1 and CDR2 are SGHNT and YYREEE (reference sequence). This CDR3 has 14 amino acids. Trimming took off 0 bases at V and 4 bases at J, with 11 bases between the two ends. CDR3 sequence: CASSLDRGGYEQYF. CDR3 DNA: TGTGCCAGCAGCTTGGACAGGGGGGGGTACGAGCAGTACTTC.

Only one count was recorded for this clone. The genes are TRBV6-2 or TRBV6-3 and TRBJ2-3; 7 nucleotides match TRBD2. The CDR3 spans 17 residues. Trimming took 6 bases from V and 0 from J; bases not matched to a gene: 12. Looked up from germline, CDR1 is MNHEY and CDR2 is SVGEGT. The CDR3 loop reads CASSPPRGGGSTDTQYF. In nucleotides, the CDR3 is TGTGCCAGCAGCCCTCCGAGGGGCGGGGGAAGCACAGATACGCAGTATTTT.

The chain carries TRBV5-4 and TRBJ1-2; no reliable D call. Looked up from germline, CDR1 is SGHNT and CDR2 is YYREEE (reference sequence). This CDR3 comprises 12 residues. Trimming left V 0 bases short and J 8 bases short, with 8 bases between. CDR3 sequence reads: CASSLDERGYTF. The CDR3 coding sequence is TGTGCCAGCAGCTTGGATGAGAGAGGCTACACCTTC.

The rearrangement links TRBV21-1 to TRBJ1-1; no check of the table's D call, TRBD1, against the DNA was made. TRBV21-1 is termed a pseudogene. This CDR3 is built from 13 residues. The CDR3 DNA is TGTGCCAGCAGCACGGACAGGGGCCCTGAAGCTTTCTTT. It encodes CASSTDRGPEAFF.

The genes are TRBV5-5 and TRBJ1-1; D is possibly TRBD1 (6 bases). The V end was cut by 4 bases, the J end by 9 bases, with 16 bases between. This CDR3 spans 13 amino acids. Germline values: CDR1 SGHKS, CDR2 YYEKEE (reference sequence). Here the CDR3 DNA reads TGTGCCAGCAGCCTACTCACAGGGTCCCAAGCTTTCTTT. This gives the protein CASSLLTGSQAFF. The entire variable domain, with the rest obtained from reference TRBV5-5 and TRBJ1-1, is as follows: DAGVTQSPTHLIKTRGQQVTLRCSPISGHKSVSWYQQVLGQGPQFIFQYYEKEERGRGNFPDRFSARQFPNYSSELNVNALLLGDSALYLCASSLLTGSQAFFGQGTRLTVV.

The chain combines TRBV27 with TRBJ1-5; tentatively, D is TRBD1 (6 bases). The CDR3 length is 14 residues. Trimming cost V 3 bases and J 4 bases, with 10 bases left between them. Germline CDR1 MNHEY, CDR2 SMNVEV (reference sequence). This CDR3 reads CASSLRQGNQPQHF. The DNA of the CDR3 is TGTGCCAGCAGTTTGAGGCAGGGGAATCAGCCCCAGCATTTT.

The J gene is TRBJ2-3, the V gene TRBV21-1. TRBV21-1 is classified as a pseudogene. There are 18 residues in the CDR3. The CDR3 is CASSKNPPGGTSTDTQYF. The CDR3 region has the DNA TGTGCCAGCAGCAAAAATCCCCCCGGGGGCACTAGCACAGATACGCAGTATTTT.

This clone was counted a single time. CDR3 protein: CASSPGAGAPAEAFF. CDR3 DNA: TGTGCCAGCTCCCCGGGAGCAGGGGCCCCAGCTGAAGCTTTCTTT. This chain joins TRBV18 and TRBJ1-1; possibly TRBD1 for D (6 bases). The CDR3 spans 15 residues. From germline, CDR1 is KGHSH and CDR2 LQKENI. The V end lost 6 bases, the J end lost 6 bases, and 20 bases lay between the germline ends.

This rearrangement joins TRBV11-2 to TRBJ1-1; D is ambiguous. The ends were cut back, 0 bases at V and 8 bases at J, with 10 bases in the middle. The CDR3 sequence is 13 residues long. In germline, CDR1 is SGHAT, CDR2 FQNNGV. The CDR3 spells CASSLDLRWEAFF. The DNA of the CDR3 is TGTGCCAGCAGCTTAGATTTACGATGGGAAGCTTTCTTT.

This chain uses TRBV27 with TRBJ1-1; D not resolved. Deletions cut 4 bases from V and 0 bases from J, with 9 bases between. The CDR3 totals 14 residues. From germline, CDR1 is MNHEY and CDR2 SMNVEV (reference sequence). The CDR3: CASSSGPVNTEAFF. CDR3 nucleotide sequence: TGTGCCAGCAGTTCCGGTCCAGTGAACACTGAAGCTTTCTTT.

The genes are TRBV28 and TRBJ1-1; D might be TRBD1 (6 bases). V lost 5 bases, J lost 7 bases, and 11 bases lay in between. Germline V gives CDR1 MDHEN, CDR2 SYDVKM. The CDR3 runs 12 residues. The CDR3 region is CASSTGFNEAFF. CDR3 sequence (DNA): TGTGCCAGCAGTACAGGGTTTAATGAAGCTTTCTTT.

The chain uses TRBV5-5 and TRBJ2-1; D gene uncertain. This CDR3 is built from 13 residues. Germline V gene lookup returns CDR1 SGHKS and CDR2 YYEKEE (reference sequence). V gave up 1 base and J gave up 4 bases, with 6 bases separating them. CDR3 loop: CASSLRSYNEQFF. As DNA, the CDR3 is TGTGCCAGCAGCTTGCGGTCTTACAATGAGCAGTTCTTC.

V is TRBV9 and J is TRBJ2-1, with 9 bases that match TRBD2. The CDR3 spans 16 residues. The germline V gene has CDR1 SGDLS and CDR2 YYNGEE. The V and J ends lost 0 bases and 3 bases, in that order; junction bases with no gene match: 4. The CDR3 nucleotides are TGTGCCAGCAGCGTAGATTTAGCGGGGGACTACAATGAGCAGTTCTTC. This encodes CASSVDLAGDYNEQFF.

The chain joins TRBV6-2 or TRBV6-3 to TRBJ2-7; D unclear. The CDR3 is 13 amino acids. Germline CDR1 is MNHEY and CDR2 is SVGEGT. Trimming took off 2 bases at V and 1 base at J, with 6 bases between the two ends. The CDR3 nucleotides read TGTGCCAGCAGTTACGACATATCCTACGAGCAGTACTTC. Its protein is CASSYDISYEQYF.

The chain combines TRBV9 with TRBJ2-2; TRBD2 matches at 9 bases. Germline CDR1 SGDLS, CDR2 YYNGEE. With 0 bases clipped from V and 4 bases from J, the junction kept 10 bases outside the gene matches. The CDR3 runs 18 residues. CDR3 loop: CASSVGLPGLASTGELFF. The CDR3 DNA is TGTGCCAGCAGCGTAGGCTTACCGGGACTAGCTAGCACCGGGGAGCTGTTTTTT.

V is TRBV5-4 and J is TRBJ2-3; D might be TRBD2 (7 bases). Germline V gene data show CDR1 as SGHNT and CDR2 as YYREEE (reference sequence). The CDR3 spans 14 residues. The V gene lost 4 bases and the J gene lost 2 bases, with 11 bases spanning the gap. This CDR3 is CASSPGGPTDTQYF. The CDR3 DNA sequence: TGTGCCAGCAGCCCGGGGGGCCCCACAGATACGCAGTATTTT.

The chain carries TRBV5-5 and TRBJ1-2; D uncertain. Germline V gene lookup returns CDR1 SGHKS and CDR2 YYEKEE (reference sequence). The CDR3 length is 15 residues. V lost 4 bases, J lost 0 bases, and 13 bases lay in between. This CDR3 is CASSPNGPPNYGYTF. CDR3 DNA: TGTGCCAGCAGCCCTAATGGACCGCCTAACTATGGCTACACCTTC.

The chain uses TRBV4-2 and TRBJ2-7, with 11 bases matching TRBD2. CDR3 length: 18 amino acids. The V and J ends lost 0 bases and 1 base, in that order; junction bases with no gene match: 8. Germline loops: CDR1 LGHNA, CDR2 YNFKEQ. CDR3 in amino acids: CASSQELAGVSPSYEQYF. The CDR3 DNA sequence: TGTGCCAGCAGCCAAGAACTAGCGGGGGTTTCTCCTTCCTACGAGCAGTACTTC.

The V gene is TRBV28, the J gene TRBJ1-5, with 10 bases matching TRBD1. The CDR3 is 15 residues long. With V trimmed by 5 bases and J by 6 bases, 7 bases remained unmatched. The V gene's germline CDR1 is MDHEN and CDR2 SYDVKM. CDR3 nucleotide sequence: TGTGCCAGCAGTCCAGGGACAGGGGTCTTTCAGCCCCAGCATTTT. It is translated as CASSPGTGVFQPQHF.

This clone was found once. V gene TRBV9 combines with J gene TRBJ2-2; TRBD1 is a possible D gene (6 bases). Per germline, CDR1 SGDLS and CDR2 YYNGEE. The CDR3 sequence is 17 residues long. Trimming shortened V by 4 bases and J by 7 bases, and 23 bases separated the two germline ends. The CDR3 sequence is CASSRSGAGKISGELFF. The DNA for the CDR3 is TGTGCCAGCAGCCGCTCAGGGGCAGGGAAAATAAGCGGGGAGCTGTTTTTT.

This chain uses TRBV9 with TRBJ1-2, with D perhaps TRBD1 (5 bases). CDR3 length: 16 residues. The germline V and J ends were trimmed by 3 bases and 7 bases, with 22 bases remaining between them. Germline CDR1 SGDLS, CDR2 YYNGEE. The CDR3 region is CASSDPHPRGAAGYTF. The CDR3 region has the DNA TGTGCCAGCAGCGATCCCCACCCCCGCGGGGCGGCTGGCTACACCTTC. Looking up the rest from reference TRBV9 and TRBJ1-2 gives the full variable domain: DSGVTQTPKHLITATGQRVTLRCSPRSGDLSVYWYQQSLDQGLQFLIQYYNGEERAKGNILERFSAQQFPDLHSELNLSSLELGDSALYFCASSDPHPRGAAGYTFGSGTRLTVV.